This T cell receptor beta chain was obtained from a study of blood T cell repertoires in COVID-19. Assay used: immunoSEQ multiplex PCR; TCRdb lists only in-frame clones, some missing. The table lists about 200,000 clones, roughly 90% of them singletons. All recovered Cohort 3 donors got two negative PCRs, got clearance, or saw symptom resolution. This CDR3 spans 15 amino acids. With V trimmed by 6 bases and J by 2 bases, 7 bases remained unmatched. CDR1 is KGHDR, CDR2 SFDVKD, per germline. The sample taken for sequencing was PBMCs or T cells enriched from blood (not recorded which). The chain recombines TRBV24-1 with TRBJ2-3, with 7 bases that match TRBD2. This receptor was obtained from a woman under 30 who had recovered from COVID-19. The CDR3 DNA reads as TGTGCCACCAGTCATCCGGGGGGAAACACAGATACGCAGTATTTT. Protein product: CATSHPGGNTDTQYF.